Listed below are T cell receptor beta chains from one sample, sequenced in a study of T-cell reconstitution after alpha-beta-depleted transplantation in children. Using its own MiXCR run on the PCR reads, TCRdb lists one record per CDR3 protein. The sample includes approximately 200,000 distinct CDR3 sequences, 13% to 15% of them seen just once. Sequenced here: PBMCs from the stem cell graft donor, sampled from the stem cell graft. Every receptor here comes from a human donor who donated a stem cell graft to a child with acute lymphoblastic leukemia. Both conserved end residues are part of each CDR3. The D gene is left open where the match is weak. Not every row has a clone size; where given, it reads once, few, many or a size class.

CDR3nt	CDR3aa	v_gene	j_gene	d_gene	abundance
TGTGCCAGCAGCCAAGTTCCAGCGGGAGGGTTTGAGCAGTACTTC	CASSQVPAGGFEQYF	TRBV4-2	TRBJ2-7	TRBD2	many
TGTGCCAGCTCACCACCGTCTAGCGGGAGGGCCAGTGAGCAGTTCTTC	CASSPPSSGRASEQFF	TRBV18	TRBJ2-1	TRBD2	few
TGTGCCAGCAGATTCGTAGGGAAACCGTACGAGCAGTACTTC	CASRFVGKPYEQYF	TRBV11-2	TRBJ2-7	.	many
TGCAGCGTGGCGGGAGCCTCCTACGAGCAGTACTTC	CSVAGASYEQYF	TRBV29-1	TRBJ2-7	TRBD2	many
TGTGCCAGCAGCCCACACCGAGGAGAGACCCAGTACTTC	CASSPHRGETQYF	TRBV3-1	TRBJ2-5	.	once
TGTGCCATCAGTGGTAGCGGGAGTGAATACGAGCAGTACTTC	CAISGSGSEYEQYF	TRBV10-3	TRBJ2-7	TRBD2	many
TGTGCCAGCAGTTCCTTAGTGGGACAGGGGGAAGGCTATGGCTACACCTTC	CASSSLVGQGEGYGYTF	TRBV12-3/TRBV12-4	TRBJ1-2	TRBD1	many
TGTGCCAGCTCGGGACTAGCGGGAGTCGAGCAGTACTTC	CASSGLAGVEQYF	TRBV12-3/TRBV12-4	TRBJ2-7	TRBD2	.
TGTGCCAGCAGCTTTCGGGCTAGCGTATACAATGAGCAGTTCTTC	CASSFRASVYNEQFF	TRBV7-2	TRBJ2-1	.	many
TGCGCCAGCAGCTCGGGACAGAACACCGGGGAGCTGTTTTTT	CASSSGQNTGELFF	TRBV5-1	TRBJ2-2	.	many
TGCGCCAGCAGCTTGGGTGGGGGTGGGTCCTACGAGCAGTACTTC	CASSLGGGGSYEQYF	TRBV5-1	TRBJ2-7	.	many
TGCAGTGCCCGGGACTTCCAGTCCTACGAGCAGTACTTC	CSARDFQSYEQYF	TRBV20-1	TRBJ2-7	.	many
TGTGCCAGCAGTTTCCAGGGACTAGCGGGAGGGCATGAGCAGTTCTTC	CASSFQGLAGGHEQFF	TRBV12-3/TRBV12-4	TRBJ2-1	TRBD2	many
TGTGCCTGCCAACGGGGAGACGGCGACACCGAGCAGTACTTC	CACQRGDGDTEQYF	TRBV19	TRBJ2-7	.	.
TGTGCCAGCAGGGAGAGTTGGGGGGCGAGTTACAATGAGCAGTTCTTC	CASRESWGASYNEQFF	TRBV7-9	TRBJ2-1	.	.
TGCGCCAGCAGCTTGGCAGGAGATGAAAAACTGTTTTTT	CASSLAGDEKLFF	TRBV5-1	TRBJ1-4	.	many
TGTGCCAGCAGCTTATACCTTCTCACAGATACGCAGTATTTT	CASSLYLLTDTQYF	TRBV11-2	TRBJ2-3	.	many
TGTGCCAGCAGCTGGGGACTAGCCCCCTGGAGGGAGGGCCAGTTCTTC	CASSWGLAPWREGQFF	TRBV5-6	TRBJ2-1	TRBD2	many
TGTGCCAGCAACATCCAGGGCAGCACTGAAGCTTTCTTT	CASNIQGSTEAFF	TRBV6-1	TRBJ1-1	.	many
TGTGCCAGCTCCCCACAAGGACTACGCCCGAACACCGGGGAGCTGTTTTTT	CASSPQGLRPNTGELFF	TRBV18	TRBJ2-2	.	many
TGTGCCAGCAGTCGGACAGGGTTGAATCAGCCCCAGCATTTT	CASSRTGLNQPQHF	TRBV6-1	TRBJ1-5	TRBD1	many
TGCAGTGCCACTGTGGGGGGCAATCAGCCCCAGCATTTT	CSATVGGNQPQHF	TRBV20-1	TRBJ1-5	.	many
TGCAGTGCTAGAGATACAAGGTTCTCCTACGAGCAGTACTTC	CSARDTRFSYEQYF	TRBV20-1	TRBJ2-7	.	many
TGTGCCAGCAGCGTCGCTTTTGAGTCGATCCCCACAGATACGCAGTATTTT	CASSVAFESIPTDTQYF	TRBV7-9	TRBJ2-3	.	many
TGCAGCGTTGAACGTTCCGCGTCAACTAGCACAGATACGCAGTATTTT	CSVERSASTSTDTQYF	TRBV29-1	TRBJ2-3	.	many
TGTGCCATCAGTGAAAGTCTTGGGGGCAATCAGCCCCAGCATTTT	CAISESLGGNQPQHF	TRBV10-3	TRBJ1-5	.	many
TGTGCCATCGGAGGTCTCAATTCGGTAGATACGCAGTATTTT	CAIGGLNSVDTQYF	TRBV10-3	TRBJ2-3	.	many
TGTGCCAGCAGTTTATGGGACAGGGCCGTGAATCAGCCCCAGCATTTT	CASSLWDRAVNQPQHF	TRBV12-3/TRBV12-4	TRBJ1-5	TRBD1	many
TGCGCCAGCAGCTTGGAACGGTTGGATACGCAGTATTTT	CASSLERLDTQYF	TRBV5-1	TRBJ2-3	.	many
TGTGCCAGCAGTCACGAGCTTCATTCGGGAGGCCACGAGCAGTACTTC	CASSHELHSGGHEQYF	TRBV6-1	TRBJ2-7	TRBD2	few
TGTGCCAGCAGTTACCCTAGCGGGAGTTACACAGATACGCAGTATTTT	CASSYPSGSYTDTQYF	TRBV6-2/TRBV6-3	TRBJ2-3	TRBD2	few
TGTGCCAGCAGTTCAGCGGGAGGAAGAGCAGATACGCAGTATTTT	CASSSAGGRADTQYF	TRBV28	TRBJ2-3	TRBD2	many
TGCAGCGTTGAGGTGGGGAGTAACTATGGCTACACCTTC	CSVEVGSNYGYTF	TRBV29-1	TRBJ1-2	.	many
TGTGCCAGCAACTACACCGGACTAGCGGGAGTGGATACGCAGTATTTT	CASNYTGLAGVDTQYF	TRBV6-1	TRBJ2-3	TRBD2	.
TGTGCCACCTCTCTCCTGACAGGGGGCTTCCGAAGCTCCTATAATTCACCCCTCCACTTT	CATSLLTGGFRSSYNSPLHF	TRBV6-4	TRBJ1-6	TRBD1	many
TGCGCCAGCAGCCGAGAGGCGGGGAACACTGAAGCTTTCTTT	CASSREAGNTEAFF	TRBV5-1	TRBJ1-1	.	many
TGTGCCAGCAGTTTAGGGGGTTTTAACACTGAAGCTTTCTTT	CASSLGGFNTEAFF	TRBV12-3/TRBV12-4	TRBJ1-1	.	many
TGTGCCAGCAGCAAGAGACTAGCGGGGGTATCTGCCACAGATACGCAGTATTTT	CASSKRLAGVSATDTQYF	TRBV7-8	TRBJ2-3	TRBD2	many
TGTGCCAGCTCCTGGACAGGGGCGAACACTGAAGCTTTCTTT	CASSWTGANTEAFF	TRBV7-9	TRBJ1-1	TRBD1	many
TGTGCCAGCAGCTTACGACCCATGGAGACCCAGTACTTC	CASSLRPMETQYF	TRBV11-2	TRBJ2-5	.	.
TGTGCCACCACGACTAGCGGGAGTCTCGAGGAGCAGTTCTTC	CATTTSGSLEEQFF	TRBV25-1	TRBJ2-1	TRBD2	.
TGTGCCAGCAGCCCCTCCTCGCGGGCCTCGGGCGTGCATGGCTACACCTTC	CASSPSSRASGVHGYTF	TRBV5-5	TRBJ1-2	.	few
TGCAGCGTTGAAGATCAGTCACAGGGGCTAAACATTCAGTACTTC	CSVEDQSQGLNIQYF	TRBV29-1	TRBJ2-4	TRBD1	many
TGCGCCAGCAGCTTGGAGCCACAGGGGGAGGAAAAACTGTTTTTT	CASSLEPQGEEKLFF	TRBV5-1	TRBJ1-4	TRBD1	many
TGTGCCATCAGGCCTCCTCTACTGACTAGCGGGAGTCAAGAGACCCAGTACTTC	CAIRPPLLTSGSQETQYF	TRBV3-1	TRBJ2-5	TRBD2	few
TGCGCCAGCAGCCACGGACTAGCGGAAATAGCCAACAACATTCAGTACTTC	CASSHGLAEIANNIQYF	TRBV5-1	TRBJ2-4	TRBD2	.
TGCGCCAGCAGGGATAGCGGGAGGGCCTTCGAGCAGTTCTTC	CASRDSGRAFEQFF	TRBV10-2	TRBJ2-1	TRBD2	.
TGTGCCAGCAGCAATACGGGGGCCGGGGAGCTGTTTTTT	CASSNTGAGELFF	TRBV5-6	TRBJ2-2	.	many
TGCAGCGTTGAGGGACTTTCATCCAATGAGCAGTTCTTC	CSVEGLSSNEQFF	TRBV29-1	TRBJ2-1	.	.
TGTGCCAGCAGCCCTTACCAATACAATGAGCAGTTCTTC	CASSPYQYNEQFF	TRBV7-2	TRBJ2-1	.	many
TGTGCCAGCAGTTTTGATCCGGGACTAGCGGGAGCAGATACGCAGTATTTT	CASSFDPGLAGADTQYF	TRBV12-3/TRBV12-4	TRBJ2-3	TRBD2	many
TGTGCCAGCAGCATACGCGAAAAACTGTTTTTT	CASSIREKLFF	TRBV7-9	TRBJ1-4	.	many